This T cell receptor beta chain was found in a study of neurological immune-mediated disorders. From the 5' RACE reads, TCRdb called clonotypes with MiXCR, one entry per CDR3 protein. The sample records some 60,000 distinct CDR3 sequences, around 9.7% being singletons. In this sample, this clonotype turned up many times. Indicated time point: longitudinal time-point 2. Sequences were obtained from PBMCs. The sequence derives from a man aged 25-40 years in good health.

Here the CDR3 reads CASSYRAEFYEQYF. The CDR3 bases are TGTGCCAGCAGTTACCGGGCGGAGTTCTACGAGCAGTACTTC. The gene calls are TRBV6-2 or TRBV6-3 and TRBJ2-7; D remains unclear. The germline CDR1 and CDR2 sequences are MNHEY and SVGEGT. The CDR3 loop spans 14 amino acids. The V gene lost 2 bases and the J gene lost 3 bases, with 11 bases spanning the gap.